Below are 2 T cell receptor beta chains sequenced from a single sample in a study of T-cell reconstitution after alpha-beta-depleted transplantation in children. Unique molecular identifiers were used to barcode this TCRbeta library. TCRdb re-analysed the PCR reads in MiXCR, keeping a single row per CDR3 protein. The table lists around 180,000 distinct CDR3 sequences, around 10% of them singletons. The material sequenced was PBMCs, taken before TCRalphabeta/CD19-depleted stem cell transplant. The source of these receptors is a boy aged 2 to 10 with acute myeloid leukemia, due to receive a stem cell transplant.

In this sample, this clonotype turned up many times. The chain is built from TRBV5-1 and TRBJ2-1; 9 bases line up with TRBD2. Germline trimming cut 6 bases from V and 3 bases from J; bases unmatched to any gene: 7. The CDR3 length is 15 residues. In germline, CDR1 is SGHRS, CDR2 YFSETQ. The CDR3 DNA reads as TGCGCCAGCACTTCGGCTAGCGGGAACTACAATGAGCAGTTCTTC. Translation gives CASTSASGNYNEQFF.

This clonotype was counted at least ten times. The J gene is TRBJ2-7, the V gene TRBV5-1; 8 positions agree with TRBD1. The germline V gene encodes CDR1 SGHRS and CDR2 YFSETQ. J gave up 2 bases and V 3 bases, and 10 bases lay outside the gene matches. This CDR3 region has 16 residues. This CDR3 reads CASSYQSGTGAYEQYF. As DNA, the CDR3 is TGCGCCAGCAGCTACCAATCCGGGACAGGCGCCTACGAGCAGTACTTC.